This T cell receptor (beta chain) was recovered during a study of T cells in tumors after PD-1 blockade. The wider study: Patients received pembrolizumab 200 mg every 3 weeks or cemiplimab 350 mg every 2 weeks. Some patients also took daily vismodegib 150 mg during anti-PD-1 treatment.

Sequencing was performed with immunoSEQ multiplex PCR; in TCRdb, only in-frame clones are kept and a portion is missing. The data show tens of thousands of clones, about 74% seen once. Points on this clone: Antigen specificity is unknown.

The CDR3 extends over 17 amino acids. Between the trimmed V and J ends, which lost 0 bases and 6 bases, there was a span of 19 bases. Germline lookup yields CDR1 MNHNS and CDR2 SASEGT. Notes on the study in general: Around 45% of tumor TCR clonotypes were also found in blood.

This TCR came from a human donor with basal cell carcinoma. The chain combines TRBV6-1 with TRBJ2-3; D is possibly TRBD2 (6 bases). The material was PBMCs, obtained after anti-PD-1 treatment. The CDR3 region is CASSEASLAWDPDTQYF. CDR3 DNA: TGTGCCAGCAGTGAAGCGAGCCTAGCGTGGGACCCGGATACGCAGTATTTT.